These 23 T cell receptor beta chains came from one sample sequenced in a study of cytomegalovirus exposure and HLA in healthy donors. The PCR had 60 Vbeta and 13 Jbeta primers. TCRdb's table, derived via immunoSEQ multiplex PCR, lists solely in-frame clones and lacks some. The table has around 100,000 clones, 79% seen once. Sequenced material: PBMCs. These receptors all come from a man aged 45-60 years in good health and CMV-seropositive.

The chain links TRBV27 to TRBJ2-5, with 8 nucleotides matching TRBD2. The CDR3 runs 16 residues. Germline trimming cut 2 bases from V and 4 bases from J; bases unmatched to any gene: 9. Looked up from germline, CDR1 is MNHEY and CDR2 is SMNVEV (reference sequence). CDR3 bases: TGTGCCAGCAGTTTACAGGGGCGGCTAGCGGGAGAGACCCAGTACTTC. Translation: CASSLQGRLAGETQYF.

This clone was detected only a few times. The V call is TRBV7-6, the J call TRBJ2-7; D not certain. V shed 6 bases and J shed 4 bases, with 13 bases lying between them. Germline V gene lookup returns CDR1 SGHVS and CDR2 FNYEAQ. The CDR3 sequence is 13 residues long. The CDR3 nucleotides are TGTGCCAGCAGTTCGGGTTCTGCTTACGAGCAGTACTTC. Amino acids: CASSSGSAYEQYF.

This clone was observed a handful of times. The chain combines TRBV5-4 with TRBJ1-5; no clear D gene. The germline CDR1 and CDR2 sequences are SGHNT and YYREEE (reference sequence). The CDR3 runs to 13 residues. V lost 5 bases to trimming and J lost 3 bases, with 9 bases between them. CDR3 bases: TGTGCCAGCAGTTCAGTACCCAATCAGCCCCAGCATTTT. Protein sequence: CASSSVPNQPQHF. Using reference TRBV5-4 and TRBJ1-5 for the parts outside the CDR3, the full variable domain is ETGVTQSPTHLIKTRGQQVTLRCSSQSGHNTVSWYQQALGQGPQFIFQYYREEENGRGNFPPRFSGLQFPNYSSELNVNALELDDSALYLCASSSVPNQPQHFGDGTRLSIL.

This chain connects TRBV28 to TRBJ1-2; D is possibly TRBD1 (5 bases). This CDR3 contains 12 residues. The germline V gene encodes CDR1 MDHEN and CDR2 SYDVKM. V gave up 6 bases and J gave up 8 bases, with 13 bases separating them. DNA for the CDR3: TGTGCCAGCAGAACTCAGGGAGGGGGCTACACCTTC. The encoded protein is CASRTQGGGYTF.

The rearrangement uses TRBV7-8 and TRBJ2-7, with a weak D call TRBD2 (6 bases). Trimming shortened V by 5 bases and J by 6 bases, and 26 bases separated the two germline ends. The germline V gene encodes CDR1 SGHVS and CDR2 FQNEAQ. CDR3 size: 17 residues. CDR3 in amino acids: CASSGRRMGLLKSEQYF. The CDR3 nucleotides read TGTGCCAGCAGCGGACGAAGGATGGGACTCCTAAAGAGCGAGCAGTACTTC.

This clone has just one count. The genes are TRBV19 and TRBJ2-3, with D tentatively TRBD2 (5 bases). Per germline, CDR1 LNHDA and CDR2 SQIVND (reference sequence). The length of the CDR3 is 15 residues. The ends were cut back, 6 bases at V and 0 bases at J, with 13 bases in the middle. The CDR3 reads CASRVGAPSTDTQYF. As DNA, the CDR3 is TGTGCCAGTAGGGTGGGAGCACCCAGCACAGATACGCAGTATTTT. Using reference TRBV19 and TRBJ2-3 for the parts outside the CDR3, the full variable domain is DGGITQSPKYLFRKEGQNVTLSCEQNLNHDAMYWYRQDPGQGLRLIYYSQIVNDFQKGDIAEGYSVSREKKESFPLTVTSAQKNPTAFYLCASRVGAPSTDTQYFGPGTRLTVL.

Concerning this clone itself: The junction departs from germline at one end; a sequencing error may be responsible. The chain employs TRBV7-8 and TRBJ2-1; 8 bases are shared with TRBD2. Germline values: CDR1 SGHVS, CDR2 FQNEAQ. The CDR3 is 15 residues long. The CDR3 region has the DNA TGTGCCAGCCCCGTGGGACTAGTTTCTTACAGTGAGCAGTTCTTC. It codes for CASPVGLVSYSEQFF. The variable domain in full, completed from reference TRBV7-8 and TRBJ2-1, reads GAGVSQSPRYKVAKRGQDVALRCDPISGHVSLFWYQQALGQGPEFLTYFQNEAQLDKSGLPSDRFFAERPEGSVSTLKIQRTQQEDSAVYLCASPVGLVSYSEQFFGPGTRLTVL.

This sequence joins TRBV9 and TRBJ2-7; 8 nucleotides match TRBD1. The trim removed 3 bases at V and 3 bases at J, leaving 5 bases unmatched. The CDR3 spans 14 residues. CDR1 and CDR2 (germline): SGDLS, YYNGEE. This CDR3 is CASSEGQADYEQYF. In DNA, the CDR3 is TGTGCCAGCAGCGAGGGACAGGCGGACTACGAGCAGTACTTC.

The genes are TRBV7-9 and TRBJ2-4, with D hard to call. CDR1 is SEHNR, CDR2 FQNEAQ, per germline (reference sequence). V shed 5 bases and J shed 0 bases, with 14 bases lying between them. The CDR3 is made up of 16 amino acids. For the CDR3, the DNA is TGTGCCAGCAGCCAAGAGGCGGATCTAGCCAAAAACATTCAGTACTTC. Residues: CASSQEADLAKNIQYF.

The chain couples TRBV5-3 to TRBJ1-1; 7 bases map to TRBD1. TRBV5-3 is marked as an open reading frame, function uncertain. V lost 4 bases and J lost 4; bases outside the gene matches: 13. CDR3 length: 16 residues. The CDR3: CARSTDRVVRSTEAFF. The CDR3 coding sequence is TGTGCCAGAAGCACAGACAGGGTGGTGCGCAGCACTGAAGCTTTCTTT.

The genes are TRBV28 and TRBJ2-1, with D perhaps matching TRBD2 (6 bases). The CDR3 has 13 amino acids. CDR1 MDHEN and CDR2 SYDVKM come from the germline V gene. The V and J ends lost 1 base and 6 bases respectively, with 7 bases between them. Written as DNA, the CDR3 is TGTGCCAGCAGTTTATCGACTAGCAATGAGCAGTTCTTC. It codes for CASSLSTSNEQFF. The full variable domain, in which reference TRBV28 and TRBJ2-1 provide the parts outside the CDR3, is DVKVTQSSRYLVKRTGEKVFLECVQDMDHENMFWYRQDPGLGLRLIYFSYDVKMKEKGDIPEGYSVSREKKERFSLILESASTNQTSMYLCASSLSTSNEQFFGPGTRLTVL.

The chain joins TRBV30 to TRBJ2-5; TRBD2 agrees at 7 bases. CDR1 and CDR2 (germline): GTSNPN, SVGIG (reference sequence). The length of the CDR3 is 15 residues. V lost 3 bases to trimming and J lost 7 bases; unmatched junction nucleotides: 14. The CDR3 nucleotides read TGTGCCTGGAGGAGCACGGGAGGAGTAGCGGTGACCCAGTACTTC. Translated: CAWRSTGGVAVTQYF.

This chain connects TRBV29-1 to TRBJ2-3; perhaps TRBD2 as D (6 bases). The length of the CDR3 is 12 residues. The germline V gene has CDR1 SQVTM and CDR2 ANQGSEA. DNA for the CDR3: TGCAGGGAGGGCCAGGGCCCAGATACGCAGTATTTT. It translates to CREGQGPDTQYF.

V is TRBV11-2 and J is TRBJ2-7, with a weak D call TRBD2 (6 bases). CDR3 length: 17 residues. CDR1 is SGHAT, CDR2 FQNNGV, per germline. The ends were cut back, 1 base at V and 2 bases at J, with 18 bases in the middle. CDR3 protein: CASSLVGTWDLTYEQYF. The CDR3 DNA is TGTGCCAGCAGCTTAGTTGGGACGTGGGACTTAACCTACGAGCAGTACTTC.

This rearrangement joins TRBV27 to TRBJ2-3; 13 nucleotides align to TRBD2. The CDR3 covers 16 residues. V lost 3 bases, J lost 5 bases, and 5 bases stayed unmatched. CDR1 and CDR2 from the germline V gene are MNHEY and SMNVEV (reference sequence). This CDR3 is CASSFRLAGGLDTQYF. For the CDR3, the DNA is TGTGCCAGCAGTTTTCGACTAGCGGGAGGTCTAGATACGCAGTATTTT.

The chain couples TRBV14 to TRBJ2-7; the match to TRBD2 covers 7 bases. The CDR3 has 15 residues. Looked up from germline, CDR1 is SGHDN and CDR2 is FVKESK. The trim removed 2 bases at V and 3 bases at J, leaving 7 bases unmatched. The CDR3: CASSQFAGALYEQYF. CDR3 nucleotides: TGTGCCAGCAGCCAATTTGCGGGAGCCCTCTACGAGCAGTACTTC.

The CDR3 loop is CAISDSRSTYEQYF. The CDR3 nucleotides read TGTGCCATCAGTGACTCCCGGAGCACATACGAGCAGTACTTC. The chain joins TRBV10-3 to TRBJ2-7; no clear D gene. The germline V and J ends were trimmed by 3 bases and 4 bases, with 13 bases remaining between them. Germline V gene lookup returns CDR1 ENHRY and CDR2 SYGVKD. CDR3 size: 14 residues.

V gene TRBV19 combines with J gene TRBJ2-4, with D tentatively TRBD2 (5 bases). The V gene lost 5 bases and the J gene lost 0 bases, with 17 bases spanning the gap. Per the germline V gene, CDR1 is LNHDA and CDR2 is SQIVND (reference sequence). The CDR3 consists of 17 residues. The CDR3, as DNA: TGTGCCAGTAGTCCCCGCCGGGATCCAGTAGCCAAAAACATTCAGTACTTC. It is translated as CASSPRRDPVAKNIQYF.

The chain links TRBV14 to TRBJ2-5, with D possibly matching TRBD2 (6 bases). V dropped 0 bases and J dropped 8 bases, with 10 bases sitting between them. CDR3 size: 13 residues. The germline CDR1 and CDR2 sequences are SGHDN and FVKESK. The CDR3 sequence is CASSQEWRGTQYF. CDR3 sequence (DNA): TGTGCCAGCAGCCAAGAATGGCGGGGAACCCAGTACTTC.

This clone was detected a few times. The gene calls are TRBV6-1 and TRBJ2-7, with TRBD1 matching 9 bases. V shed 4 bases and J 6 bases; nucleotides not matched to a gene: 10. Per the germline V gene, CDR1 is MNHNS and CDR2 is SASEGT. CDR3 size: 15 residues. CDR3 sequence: CASSASGQGGLEQYF. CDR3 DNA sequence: TGTGCCAGCAGTGCGTCGGGACAGGGTGGGCTCGAGCAGTACTTC.

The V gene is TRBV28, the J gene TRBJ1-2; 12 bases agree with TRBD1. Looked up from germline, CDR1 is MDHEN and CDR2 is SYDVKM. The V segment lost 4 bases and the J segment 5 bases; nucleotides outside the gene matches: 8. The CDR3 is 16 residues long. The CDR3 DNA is TGTGCCAGCAGTTCGTACGGGACAGGGGGCGTTTATGGCTACACCTTC. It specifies CASSSYGTGGVYGYTF.

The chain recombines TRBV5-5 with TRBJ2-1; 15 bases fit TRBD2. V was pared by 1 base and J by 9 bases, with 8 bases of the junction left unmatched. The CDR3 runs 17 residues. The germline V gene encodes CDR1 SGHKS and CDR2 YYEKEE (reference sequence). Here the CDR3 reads CASSLRRTGLAGGEQFF. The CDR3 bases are TGTGCCAGCAGCTTGAGGCGTACGGGACTAGCGGGAGGTGAGCAGTTCTTC.

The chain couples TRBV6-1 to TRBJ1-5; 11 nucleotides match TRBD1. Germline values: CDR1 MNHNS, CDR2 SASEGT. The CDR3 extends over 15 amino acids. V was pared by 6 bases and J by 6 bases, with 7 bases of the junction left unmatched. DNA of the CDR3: TGTGCCAGCAGAAAGGGACAGGGGGGGGTTCAGCCCCAGCATTTT. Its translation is CASRKGQGGVQPQHF.